The rows below give T cell receptor beta chains drawn from one sample of a study of PD-1 blockade in classical Hodgkin lymphoma. Data came from immunoSEQ multiplex PCR; TCRdb stores just in-frame clones and leaves some out. Altogether around 66,000 clones are present, 80% to 90% being singletons, with the ten largest covering over 12%. Material: peripheral blood mononuclear cells (PBMCs), obtained at baseline. These receptors were obtained from a human donor with classical Hodgkin lymphoma. Each CDR3 is given with its conserved first and last residue. A D gene is named only where the DNA matches it firmly. The listing skips clone size in some rows; elsewhere it reads once, few, many or a size class.

D gene | J gene | V gene | clone size | CDR3 protein | CDR3 DNA
- | TRBJ2-1 | TRBV7-6 | once | CASSPGVGGPRYEQFF | TGTGCCAGCAGCCCTGGGGTGGGGGGGCCGAGGTATGAGCAGTTCTTC
- | TRBJ1-4 | TRBV2 | - | CASTRAGEKLFF | TGTGCCAGCACCAGGGCAGGCGAAAAACTGTTTTTT
- | TRBJ1-5 | TRBV19 | - | CASSLGSNQPQHF | TGTGCCAGTAGTTTGGGGAGCAATCAGCCCCAGCATTTT
- | TRBJ1-3 | TRBV5-1 | - | CASSFDQTGSPGNTIYF | TGCGCCAGCAGCTTCGACCAGACAGGATCCCCTGGAAACACCATATATTTT
- | TRBJ1-1 | TRBV5-1 | - | CASSLVSGNTEAFF | TGCGCCAGCAGCTTGGTCTCAGGGAACACTGAAGCTTTCTTT
TRBD1 | TRBJ1-1 | TRBV6-5 | - | CASSAWDRNTEAFF | TGTGCCAGCAGTGCGTGGGACAGGAACACTGAAGCTTTCTTT
- | TRBJ2-7 | TRBV7-9 | - | CASSLVPGSKDEQYF | TGTGCCAGCAGCTTAGTCCCAGGGAGCAAAGACGAGCAGTACTTC
- | TRBJ1-2 | TRBV2 | - | CASSDIRYGYTF | TGTGCCAGCAGTGATATACGTTATGGCTACACCTTC
- | TRBJ2-2 | TRBV5-5 | - | CASSLAVRPIVKTGELFF | TGTGCCAGCAGCTTGGCCGTTCGGCCGATAGTAAAAACTGGGGAGCTGTTTTTT
- | TRBJ2-3 | TRBV10-3 | once | CAISVSMGGQGRPQYF | TGTGCCATCAGCGTGTCAATGGGGGGGCAAGGTCGCCCGCAGTATTTT
- | TRBJ2-1 | TRBV6-5 | - | CASSYTLGASYNEQFF | TGTGCCAGCAGTTATACCCTCGGGGCCTCCTACAATGAGCAGTTCTTC
- | TRBJ1-2 | TRBV9 | - | CASSAGVYGYTF | TGTGCCAGCAGCGCCGGCGTCTATGGCTACACCTTC